The 32 T cell receptor beta chains below come from one sample, sequenced in a study of blood T cells in healthy people across ages. Primed by a sample-barcoded 5' primer and a J-beta primer mix, a second PCR proceeded for about 6 to 11 cycles. Each CDR3 protein gets one entry after TCRdb re-called the 5' RACE reads with MiXCR. This sample has 1.5 million to 2 million distinct CDR3 sequences; about two fifths occur once, and the top ten carry 23%. The specimen was blood. These receptors originate from a human donor in good health.

This sequence joins TRBV6-6 and TRBJ1-2; no reliable D call. Germline V lookup: CDR1 MNHNY, CDR2 SVGAGI (reference sequence). CDR3 length: 13 amino acids. Trimming removed 2 bases from V and 7 bases from J, with 11 bases in between. CDR3 loop: CASSYAIHSGYTF. Here the CDR3 DNA reads TGTGCCAGCAGTTACGCCATTCATAGTGGCTACACCTTC.

This clonotype has more than one count but fewer than ten. The rearrangement joins TRBV6-5 to TRBJ2-7; 7 nucleotides line up with TRBD1. This CDR3 contains 17 residues. Trimming removed 2 bases from V and 6 bases from J; junction bases left unmatched: 16. The germline V gene has CDR1 MNHEY and CDR2 SVGAGI. The CDR3 is CASSYHSIGGQGGEQYF. The CDR3 DNA reads TGTGCCAGCAGTTACCACTCTATAGGGGGCCAGGGCGGCGAGCAGTACTTC.

V and J are TRBV28 and TRBJ2-7; 11 bases align to TRBD2. Trimming removed 1 base from V and 3 bases from J; junction bases left unmatched: 5. Germline V CDR1 and CDR2: MDHEN, SYDVKM. The CDR3 has 16 amino acids. The CDR3 DNA reads as TGTGCCAGCAGTTTATTTCGCGGGACTAGCGGCTACGAGCAGTACTTC. This encodes CASSLFRGTSGYEQYF.

This clonotype was counted only a few times. The chain has TRBV6-5 and TRBJ2-3, with a weak D call TRBD2 (5 bases). V dropped 0 bases and J dropped 4 bases, with 14 bases sitting between them. The CDR3 has 16 residues. Germline CDR1 and CDR2: MNHEY and SVGAGI. CDR3 DNA sequence: TGTGCCAGCAGTTACTCGTGGGATATGAGGGCAGATACGCAGTATTTT. Protein product: CASSYSWDMRADTQYF.

The chain is built from TRBV20-1 and TRBJ2-3; no clear D gene. This CDR3 is built from 13 residues. The V and J ends lost 6 bases and 1 base respectively, with 11 bases between them. Germline V gene sequence: CDR1 DFQATT, CDR2 SNEGSKA (reference sequence). CDR3 in amino acids: CSAVLDGTDTQYF. For the CDR3, the DNA is TGCAGTGCAGTTCTAGACGGCACAGATACGCAGTATTTT.

Here the CDR3 DNA reads TGCAGCGTTATGGGACTCCTTGTCTCGAAGCGGTTCTTC. It is translated as CSVMGLLVSKRFF. The chain joins TRBV29-1 to TRBJ2-1, with a weak D call TRBD2 (6 bases). Germline V gene data show CDR1 as SQVTM and CDR2 as ANQGSEA. Trimming took 5 bases from V and 15 from J, leaving 23 bases between them. The CDR3 totals 13 residues.

There are a few counts of this clonotype. The J gene is TRBJ2-1, the V gene TRBV7-8; D may be TRBD1 (5 bases). Germline CDR1 SGHVS, CDR2 FQNEAQ. V was cut by 5 bases and J by 2 bases, with 13 bases left in between. This CDR3 contains 15 residues. For the CDR3, the DNA is TGTGCCAGCAGCGCCCAGGGTGGAACCTACAATGAGCAGTTCTTC. It translates to CASSAQGGTYNEQFF.

This clonotype was detected a few times. This rearrangement joins TRBV5-1 to TRBJ2-1, with D tentatively TRBD1 (6 bases). Germline lookup yields CDR1 SGHRS and CDR2 YFSETQ. Trimming took off 0 bases at V and 10 bases at J, with 11 bases between the two ends. The CDR3 has 13 residues. Here the CDR3 reads CASSLGGGQEQFF. In nucleotides, the CDR3 is TGCGCCAGCAGCTTGGGTGGGGGACAAGAGCAGTTCTTC.

The genes are TRBV12-5 and TRBJ2-1; 15 bases match TRBD2. Germline V gives CDR1 LGHNT, CDR2 FRNRAP. The V segment lost 1 base and the J segment 9 bases; nucleotides outside the gene matches: 4. The CDR3 has 16 amino acids. The CDR3 bases are TGTGCTAGTGGTTTGGAGGGACTAGCGGGGGGAGGTGAGCAGTTCTTC. Protein sequence: CASGLEGLAGGGEQFF.

This chain links TRBV6-2 or TRBV6-3 with TRBJ1-1, with a possible D match to TRBD1 (5 bases). V gave up 2 bases and J gave up 12 bases, with 19 bases separating them. Germline V gives CDR1 MNHEY, CDR2 SVGEGT. This CDR3 contains 14 residues. CDR3 DNA sequence: TGTGCCAGCAGTTACCCGCCCAGGGTAAGTCGGACTTTCTTT. Its protein is CASSYPPRVSRTFF.

This clonotype has just one count. The J gene is TRBJ2-5, the V gene TRBV20-1; 10 positions agree with TRBD1. The trim removed 1 base at V and 4 bases at J, leaving 3 bases unmatched. In germline, CDR1 is DFQATT, CDR2 SNEGSKA (reference sequence). The CDR3 runs 14 residues. The CDR3 loop reads CSARGRTGGETQYF. Here the CDR3 DNA reads TGCAGTGCTAGAGGTCGGACAGGGGGAGAGACCCAGTACTTC.

A few counts support this clonotype. The rearrangement uses TRBV9 and TRBJ2-1; D gene ambiguous. Trimming pared 0 bases from V and 3 bases from J, leaving 10 bases between. The length of the CDR3 is 15 residues. Looked up from germline, CDR1 is SGDLS and CDR2 is YYNGEE. The CDR3 here is CASSVGAADYNEQFF. CDR3 sequence (DNA): TGTGCCAGCAGCGTAGGGGCAGCAGACTACAATGAGCAGTTCTTC.

V gene TRBV5-6 combines with J gene TRBJ2-1; no definite D call. V was trimmed by 2 bases and J by 1 base, leaving 10 bases between them. Germline V lookup: CDR1 SGHDT, CDR2 YYEEEE. This CDR3 spans 15 amino acids. The DNA of the CDR3 is TGTGCCAGCAGCTTCGCGGTGAGGTCCTACAATGAGCAGTTCTTC. Its translation is CASSFAVRSYNEQFF. Supplemented by reference TRBV5-6 and TRBJ2-1, the full variable domain reads DAGVTQSPTHLIKTRGQQVTLRCSPKSGHDTVSWYQQALGQGPQFIFQYYEEEERQRGNFPDRFSGHQFPNYSSELNVNALLLGDSALYLCASSFAVRSYNEQFFGPGTRLTVL.

J is TRBJ1-2 and V is TRBV4-3; a weak D match, TRBD1 (5 bases). The CDR3 has 15 amino acids. V lost 0 bases and J 4 bases, leaving 12 bases between the germline ends. CDR1 is LGHNA, CDR2 YSLEER, per germline. CDR3 loop: CASSQDSGGTYGYTF. CDR3 DNA sequence: TGCGCCAGCAGCCAAGATTCGGGGGGGACCTATGGCTACACCTTC.

The chain joins TRBV29-1 to TRBJ1-5; TRBD1 is a possible D gene (6 bases). V dropped 7 bases and J dropped 3 bases, with 10 bases sitting between them. Per the germline V gene, CDR1 is SQVTM and CDR2 is ANQGSEA. This CDR3 contains 12 residues. The CDR3 DNA follows: TGCAGCGCCGCAGGGGACAATCAGCCCCAGCATTTT. It is translated as CSAAGDNQPQHF.

The chain employs TRBV12-3 or TRBV12-4 and TRBJ1-1, with D possibly being TRBD1 (5 bases). Trimming stripped 7 bases from V and 2 bases from J, with 11 bases between. The CDR3 is 13 residues long. Here the CDR3 DNA reads TGTGCCAGCATCCCGACAGTAAACACTGAAGCTTTCTTT. This gives the protein CASIPTVNTEAFF.

The chain employs TRBV2 and TRBJ1-4, with D uncertain. Between the trimmed V and J ends, which lost 6 bases and 7 bases, there was a span of 15 bases. Germline values: CDR1 SNHLY, CDR2 FYNNEI. The CDR3 has 14 residues. The DNA of the CDR3 is TGTGCCAGCAGGACGAATTGGAGCCCTGAAAAACTGTTTTTT. Translating it yields CASRTNWSPEKLFF.

This clonotype has just one count. The J gene is TRBJ2-1, the V gene TRBV7-6; weak D call: TRBD2 (7 bases). Germline CDR1 reads SGHVS; CDR2 reads FNYEAQ. This CDR3 region has 16 residues. V was cut by 3 bases and J by 5 bases, with 17 bases left in between. The CDR3 DNA is TGTGCCAGCAGCTTCCCGTCGGGGGGCAACGACAATGAGCAGTTCTTC. It translates to CASSFPSGGNDNEQFF.

This clonotype was found many times. The V gene is TRBV7-6, the J gene TRBJ2-1, with 9 bases that match TRBD1. J lost 7 bases, V lost 5 bases, and 12 bases had no gene match. CDR3 size: 16 residues. Per the germline V gene, CDR1 is SGHVS and CDR2 is FNYEAQ. CDR3 residues: CASSPGDRAHSNEQFF. The DNA for the CDR3 is TGTGCCAGCAGCCCTGGGGACAGGGCCCATTCTAATGAGCAGTTCTTC.

The chain couples TRBV7-2 to TRBJ1-5; a weak D match, TRBD1 (5 bases). CDR1 SGHTA and CDR2 FQGNSA come from the germline V gene. V was clipped by 5 bases and J by 11 bases, with 22 bases between them. The CDR3 extends over 15 amino acids. CDR3 nucleotide sequence: TGTGCCAGCAGCCCCGGGACGGGAAGCGGTAGGGCCCAGCATTTT. Its translation: CASSPGTGSGRAQHF.

This clonotype was counted between two and nine times. The gene calls are TRBV12-3 or TRBV12-4 and TRBJ2-1; TRBD2 aligns across 7 bases. This CDR3 has 13 amino acids. V lost 2 bases, J lost 7 bases, and 2 bases stayed unmatched. The DNA of the CDR3 is TGTGCCAGCAGTTTAATGCGGGGGAATGAGCAGTTCTTC. This translates into CASSLMRGNEQFF.

With respect to this clonotype: An end of the junction does not agree with germline; a read error may underlie this. This chain uses TRBV29-1 with TRBJ1-1; TRBD1 aligns across 8 bases. The CDR3 runs to 11 residues. The germline V gene encodes CDR1 SQVTM and CDR2 ANQGSEA. CDR3 in DNA: TGCAACGTTGACAGGGGCACTGAAGCTTTCTTT. Amino acids: CNVDRGTEAFF.

This clonotype occurred a few times. The chain couples TRBV7-9 to TRBJ2-1; a weak D match, TRBD1 (6 bases). The germline gives CDR1 SEHNR, CDR2 FQNEAQ (reference sequence). Trimming pared 4 bases from V and 2 bases from J, leaving 12 bases between. The CDR3 has 15 residues. The CDR3 reads CASSYQGTPYNEQFF. The CDR3 DNA is TGTGCCAGCAGCTATCAGGGGACCCCCTACAATGAGCAGTTCTTC.

DNA of the CDR3: TGCAGCGTTGAGTTCTGGCGCCAAGAGACCCAGTACTTC. It yields the protein CSVEFWRQETQYF. V gene TRBV29-1 combines with J gene TRBJ2-5; D remains ambiguous. V was pared by 3 bases and J by 1 base, with 9 bases between. There are 13 residues in the CDR3. Germline V gene sequence: CDR1 SQVTM, CDR2 ANQGSEA.

V is TRBV10-3 and J is TRBJ2-5, with 7 bases matching TRBD2. The CDR3 runs 13 residues. With V trimmed by 4 bases and J by 11 bases, 10 bases remained unmatched. CDR1 is ENHRY, CDR2 SYGVKD, per germline. CDR3 DNA sequence: TGTGCCATCAGTGTGGAAAACAGTAGCGGGCAGTACTTC. Translating gives CAISVENSSGQYF.

The table lists this clonotype with a few counts. This chain uses TRBV4-2 with TRBJ1-1, with D uncertain. V lost 3 bases and J lost 1, with 3 bases in between. The germline V gene has CDR1 LGHNA and CDR2 YNFKEQ. The CDR3 consists of 12 residues. The CDR3, as DNA: TGTGCCAGCAGCCACCCGAACACTGAAGCTTTCTTT. Amino acid sequence: CASSHPNTEAFF.

The sample holds a few counts of this clonotype. The chain has TRBV10-3 and TRBJ2-5; D remains unclear. Germline assignment: CDR1 ENHRY and CDR2 SYGVKD. The CDR3 has 14 residues. Trimming left V 6 bases short and J 2 bases short, with 13 bases between. In DNA form, the CDR3 reads TGTGCCATCAGGCCCTTTGAGACTCAAGAGACCCAGTACTTC. Translating gives CAIRPFETQETQYF.

The chain employs TRBV29-1 and TRBJ2-1, with TRBD2 matching over 9 bases. CDR3 length: 15 residues. Germline assignment: CDR1 SQVTM and CDR2 ANQGSEA. The trim removed 3 bases at V and 6 bases at J, leaving 9 bases unmatched. CDR3 in amino acids: CSVDAAGGPGNEQFF. As DNA, the CDR3 is TGCAGCGTTGATGCGGCGGGAGGGCCTGGCAATGAGCAGTTCTTC.

This clonotype has a handful of counts. CDR3 region: CASRDRASGNTIYF. CDR3 nucleotides: TGTGCCAGCAGAGATCGGGCCTCTGGAAACACCATATATTTT. V is TRBV2 and J is TRBJ1-3; D gene ambiguous. The V and J ends lost 6 bases and 0 bases respectively, with 9 bases between them. Germline V gives CDR1 SNHLY, CDR2 FYNNEI. This CDR3 is 14 amino acids long. Looking up the rest from reference TRBV2 and TRBJ1-3 gives the full variable domain: EPEVTQTPSHQVTQMGQEVILRCVPISNHLYFYWYRQILGQKVEFLVSFYNNEISEKSEIFDDQFSVERPDGSNFTLKIRSTKLEDSAMYFCASRDRASGNTIYFGEGSWLTVV.

Details on this clonotype: A much larger clone lies one base from this, so it may be a read error. J is TRBJ2-3 and V is TRBV5-1; 10 bases fit TRBD2. In germline, CDR1 is SGHRS, CDR2 YFSETQ. There are 19 residues in the CDR3. V was clipped by 4 bases and J by 1 base; unmatched bases: 15. CDR3 DNA sequence: TGCGCCAGCAGCGGGAGGGTACTAGCGGGGATAACCGGCACAGATACGCAGTATTTT. It specifies CASSGRVLAGITGTDTQYF.

V usage is TRBV7-2 and J usage is TRBJ1-6; the D is unclear. Germline V gene lookup returns CDR1 SGHTA and CDR2 FQGNSA. With 4 bases removed from V and 7 bases from J, the gap between germline ends came to 11 bases. The CDR3 runs 14 residues. The CDR3 DNA reads as TGTGCCAGCAGCTCACAGAGTAGCAATTCACCCCTCCACTTT. This codes for CASSSQSSNSPLHF.

In this sample, this clonotype turned up a few times. The V and J genes are TRBV7-9 and TRBJ2-6; 7 positions match TRBD1. The CDR3 spans 20 residues. J was trimmed by 2 bases and V by 5 bases; bases with no gene match: 18. Germline CDR1 is SEHNR and CDR2 is FQNEAQ (reference sequence). The CDR3 reads CASSKGTVSFFTTGANVLTF. The DNA for the CDR3 is TGTGCCAGCAGCAAGGGGACAGTTTCATTCTTTACCACTGGGGCCAACGTCCTGACTTTC.